This T cell receptor beta chain was recovered during a study of control samples from healthy donors and cancer patients. This CDR3 comprises 13 residues. The junction had 6 bases not matched to a gene; V was cut back by 8 bases and J by 5 bases. This table comes from immunoSEQ multiplex PCR, and its TCRdb copy is limited to in-frame clones, with some not included. This table holds around 82,000 clones, around 91% found once. The chain combines TRBV12-3 or TRBV12-4 with TRBJ2-7, with 10 bases matching TRBD2. The sample consisted of blood. This TCR derives from a man aged 50-59 years in good health. DNA for the CDR3: TGTGCCAGCGGCGAGCGGGGGGGGAACGAGCAGTACTTC. Protein product: CASGERGGNEQYF.